The clone carrying this T cell receptor beta chain was seen at least ten times. Antigen specificity is unknown. The data were taken from a study of T cells in Graves' hyperthyroidism and ophthalmopathy. Aged 18 to 65, the patients had hyperthyroidism that was newly diagnosed and had lasted under 2 months. Reasons for excluding patients were uncontrolled infection, other autoimmune disease, pregnancy or lactation. Notes on the study in general: Blood also carried most thyroid clonotypes expanded above 0.001. A 13 V-J signature model discriminated ophthalmopathy versus stable hyperthyroidism.

Authors of the study amplified TCR beta CDR3 regions from RNA transcripts. The study used the HTBI primer set for a first-round RT-PCR of the TCR CDR3. MiXCR, applied by TCRdb to the multiplex PCR reads, yields one record per CDR3 protein. The profile shows under 350,000 distinct CDR3 sequences, roughly 21% of them singletons. The TCR sequence derives from a woman between 50 and 59 years old with Graves' hyperthyroidism. Sequenced material: blood.

The CDR3 nucleotides are TGTGCCAGCACCTACAGGACCGAGACCCAGTACTTC. Amino acid sequence: CASTYRTETQYF. This chain links TRBV2 with TRBJ2-5; D possibly corresponds to TRBD1 (5 bases). V was shortened by 7 bases and J by 5 bases, with 11 bases between the two germline ends. The length of the CDR3 is 12 residues. CDR1 is SNHLY and CDR2 is FYNNEI in the germline V gene.